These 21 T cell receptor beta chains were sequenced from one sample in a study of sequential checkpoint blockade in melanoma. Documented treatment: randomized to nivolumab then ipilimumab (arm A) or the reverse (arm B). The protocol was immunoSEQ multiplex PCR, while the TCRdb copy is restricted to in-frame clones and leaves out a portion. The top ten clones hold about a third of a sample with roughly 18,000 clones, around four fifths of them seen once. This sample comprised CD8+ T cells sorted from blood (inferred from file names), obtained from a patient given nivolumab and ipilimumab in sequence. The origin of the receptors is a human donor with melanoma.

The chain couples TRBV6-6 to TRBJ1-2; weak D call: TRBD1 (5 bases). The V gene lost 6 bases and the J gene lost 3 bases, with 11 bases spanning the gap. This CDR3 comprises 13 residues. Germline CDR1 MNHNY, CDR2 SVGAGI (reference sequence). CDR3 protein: CASRTGTYYGYTF. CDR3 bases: TGTGCCAGCAGAACCGGGACTTACTATGGCTACACCTTC.

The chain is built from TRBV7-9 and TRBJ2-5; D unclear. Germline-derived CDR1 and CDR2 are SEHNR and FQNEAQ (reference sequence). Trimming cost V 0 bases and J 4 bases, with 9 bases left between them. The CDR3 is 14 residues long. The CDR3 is CASSLAPSGETQYF. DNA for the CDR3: TGTGCCAGCAGCTTAGCGCCTTCAGGAGAGACCCAGTACTTC.

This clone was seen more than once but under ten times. The chain's CDR3 is CASSLTGGRDEQYF. As DNA, the CDR3 is TGTGCCAGCAGTCTAACAGGGGGCCGGGACGAGCAGTACTTC. V usage is TRBV7-8 and J usage is TRBJ2-7, with 9 bases fitting TRBD1. The CDR3 consists of 14 residues. Germline CDR1 SGHVS, CDR2 FQNEAQ. With 6 bases clipped from V and 5 bases from J, the junction kept 8 bases outside the gene matches.

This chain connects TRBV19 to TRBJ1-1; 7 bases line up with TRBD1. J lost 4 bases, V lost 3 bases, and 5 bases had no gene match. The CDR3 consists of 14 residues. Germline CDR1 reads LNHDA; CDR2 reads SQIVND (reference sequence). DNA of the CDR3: TGTGCCAGTAGTATCACAGGGGATATCACTGAAGCTTTCTTT. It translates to CASSITGDITEAFF.

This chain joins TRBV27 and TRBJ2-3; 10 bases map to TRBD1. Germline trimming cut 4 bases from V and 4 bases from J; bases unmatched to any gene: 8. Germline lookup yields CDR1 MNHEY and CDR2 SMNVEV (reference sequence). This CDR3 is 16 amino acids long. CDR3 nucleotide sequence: TGTGCCAGCAGTTCAACCGGGACAGGGGAATCAGATACGCAGTATTTT. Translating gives CASSSTGTGESDTQYF.

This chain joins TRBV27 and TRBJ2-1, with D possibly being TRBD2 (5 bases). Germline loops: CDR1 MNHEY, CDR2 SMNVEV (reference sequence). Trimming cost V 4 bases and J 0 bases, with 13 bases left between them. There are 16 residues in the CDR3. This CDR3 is CASSSSSGSSYNEQFF. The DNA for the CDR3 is TGTGCCAGCAGTTCGTCGAGCGGCAGCTCCTACAATGAGCAGTTCTTC.

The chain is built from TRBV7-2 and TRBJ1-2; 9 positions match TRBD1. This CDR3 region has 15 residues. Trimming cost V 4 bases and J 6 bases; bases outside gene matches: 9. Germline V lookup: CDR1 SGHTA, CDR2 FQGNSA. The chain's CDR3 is CASSYTQGARDGYTF. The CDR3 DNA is TGTGCCAGCAGCTACACACAGGGGGCGCGTGATGGCTACACCTTC.

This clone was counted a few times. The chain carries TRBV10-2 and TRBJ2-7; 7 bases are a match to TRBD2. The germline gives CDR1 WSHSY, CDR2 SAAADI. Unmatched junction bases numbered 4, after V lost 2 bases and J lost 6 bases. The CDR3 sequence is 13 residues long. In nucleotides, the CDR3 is TGCGCCAGCAGTGAGAACCCGGGGGGCGAGCAGTACTTC. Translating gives CASSENPGGEQYF.

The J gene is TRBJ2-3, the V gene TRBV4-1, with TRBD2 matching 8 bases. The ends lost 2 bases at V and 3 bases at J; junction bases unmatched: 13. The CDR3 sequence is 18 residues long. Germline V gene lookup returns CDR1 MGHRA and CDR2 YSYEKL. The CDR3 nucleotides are TGCGCCAGCAGCCAACAATTTCCCCAGCGGGAGATAACAGATACGCAGTATTTT. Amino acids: CASSQQFPQREITDTQYF.

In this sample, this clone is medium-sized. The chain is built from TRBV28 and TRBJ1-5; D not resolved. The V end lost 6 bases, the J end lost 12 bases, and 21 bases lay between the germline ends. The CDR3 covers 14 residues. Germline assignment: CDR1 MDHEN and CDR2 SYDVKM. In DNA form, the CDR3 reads TGTGCCAGCAGCCAAGGATCGGGTCTCATGCACCAGCATTTT. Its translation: CASSQGSGLMHQHF.

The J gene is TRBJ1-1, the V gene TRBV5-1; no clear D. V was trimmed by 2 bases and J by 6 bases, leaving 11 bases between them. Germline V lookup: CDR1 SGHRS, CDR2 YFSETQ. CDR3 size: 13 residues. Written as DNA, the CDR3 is TGCGCCAGCAGCTTTGGACTTCCCGCTGAAGCTTTCTTT. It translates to CASSFGLPAEAFF.

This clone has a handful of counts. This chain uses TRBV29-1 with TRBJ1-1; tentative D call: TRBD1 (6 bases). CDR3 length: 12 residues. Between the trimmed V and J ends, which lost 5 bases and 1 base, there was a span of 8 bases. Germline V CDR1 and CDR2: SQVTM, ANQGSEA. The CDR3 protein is CSVYRENTEAFF. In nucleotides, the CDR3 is TGCAGCGTTTACAGGGAGAACACTGAAGCTTTCTTT.

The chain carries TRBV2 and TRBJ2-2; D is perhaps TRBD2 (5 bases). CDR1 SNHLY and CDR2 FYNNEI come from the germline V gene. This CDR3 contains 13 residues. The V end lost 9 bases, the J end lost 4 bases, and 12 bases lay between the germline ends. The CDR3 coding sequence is TGTGCCAGTCGGCCGGCGGGCACCGGGGAGCTGTTTTTT. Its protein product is CASRPAGTGELFF.

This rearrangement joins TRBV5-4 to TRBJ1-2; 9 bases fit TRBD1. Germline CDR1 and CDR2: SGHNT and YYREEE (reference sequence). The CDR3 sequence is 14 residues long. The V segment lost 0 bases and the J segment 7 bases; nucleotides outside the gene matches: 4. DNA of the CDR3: TGTGCCAGCAGCTTGGGGACAGGGGTTTTTGGCTACACCTTC. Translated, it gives CASSLGTGVFGYTF.

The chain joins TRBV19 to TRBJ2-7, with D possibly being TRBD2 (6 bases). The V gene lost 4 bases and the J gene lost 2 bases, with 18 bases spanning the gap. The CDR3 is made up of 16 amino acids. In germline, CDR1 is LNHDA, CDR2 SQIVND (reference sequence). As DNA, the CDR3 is TGTGCCAGTAGTACACCCGGCGGGACGGCCACCTACGAGCAGTACTTC. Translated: CASSTPGGTATYEQYF.

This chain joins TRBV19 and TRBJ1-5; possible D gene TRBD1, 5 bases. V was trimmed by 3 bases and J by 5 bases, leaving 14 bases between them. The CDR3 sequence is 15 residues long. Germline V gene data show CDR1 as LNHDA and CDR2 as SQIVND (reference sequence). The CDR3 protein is CASSMVAGGYQPQHF. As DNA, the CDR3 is TGTGCCAGTAGTATGGTGGCGGGGGGTTATCAGCCCCAGCATTTT.

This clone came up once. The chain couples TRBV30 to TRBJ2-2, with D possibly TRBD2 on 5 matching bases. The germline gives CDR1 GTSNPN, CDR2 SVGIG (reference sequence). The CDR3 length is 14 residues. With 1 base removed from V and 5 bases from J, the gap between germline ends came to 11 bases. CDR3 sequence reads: CAWSGKEETGELFF. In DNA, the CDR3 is TGTGCCTGGAGTGGAAAGGAGGAGACCGGGGAGCTGTTTTTT.

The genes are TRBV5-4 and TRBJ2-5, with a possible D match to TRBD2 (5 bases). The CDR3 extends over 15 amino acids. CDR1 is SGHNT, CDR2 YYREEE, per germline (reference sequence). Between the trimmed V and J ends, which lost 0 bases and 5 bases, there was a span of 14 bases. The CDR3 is CASSLAGNWGETQYF. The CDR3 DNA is TGTGCCAGCAGCTTGGCGGGAAATTGGGGTGAGACCCAGTACTTC.

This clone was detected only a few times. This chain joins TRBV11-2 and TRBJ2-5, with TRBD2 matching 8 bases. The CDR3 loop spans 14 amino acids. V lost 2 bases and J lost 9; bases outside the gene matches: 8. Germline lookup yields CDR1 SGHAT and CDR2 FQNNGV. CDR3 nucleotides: TGTGCCAGCAGCTTATTCTCGGAGCGGGGGTCCCAGTACTTC. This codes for CASSLFSERGSQYF.

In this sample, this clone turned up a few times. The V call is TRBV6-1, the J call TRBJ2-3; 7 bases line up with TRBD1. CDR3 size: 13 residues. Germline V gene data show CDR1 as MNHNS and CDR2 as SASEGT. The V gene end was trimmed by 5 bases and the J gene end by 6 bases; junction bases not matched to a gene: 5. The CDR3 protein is CASSRQGHDTQYF. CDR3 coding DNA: TGTGCCAGCAGTCGACAGGGTCACGATACGCAGTATTTT.

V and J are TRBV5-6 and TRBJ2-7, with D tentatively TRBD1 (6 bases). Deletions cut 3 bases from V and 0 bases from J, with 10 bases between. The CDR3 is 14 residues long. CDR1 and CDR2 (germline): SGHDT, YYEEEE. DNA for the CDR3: TGTGCCAGCAGCTGGAGAGGGGGCTCCTACGAGCAGTACTTC. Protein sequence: CASSWRGGSYEQYF. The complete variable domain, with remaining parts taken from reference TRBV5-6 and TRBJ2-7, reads DAGVTQSPTHLIKTRGQQVTLRCSPKSGHDTVSWYQQALGQGPQFIFQYYEEEERQRGNFPDRFSGHQFPNYSSELNVNALLLGDSALYLCASSWRGGSYEQYFGPGTRLTVT.